The clone carrying this T cell receptor (beta chain) came up once. Its antigen remains unknown. Repertoires were generated with immunoSEQ multiplex PCR, while TCRdb's copy carries only in-frame clones and drops some. Among just under 150,000 clones listed, over 75% were seen once. This sample was included in a study of T cell responses to AZD1222 COVID-19 vaccine. Regarding the study as a whole: Females outnumbered males among donors, who were mostly white British; clonal diversity was possibly underestimated. AZD1222 recipients seropositive at baseline numbered only five to seven.

The CDR3 sequence is 15 residues long. V was pared by 3 bases and J by 2 bases, with 2 bases of the junction left unmatched. The germline gives CDR1 LNHDA, CDR2 SQIVND (reference sequence). The sequences come from peripheral blood, collected 28 days after the second dose of the MenACWY control vaccine. This chain links TRBV19 with TRBJ1-5; TRBD1 matches 9 bases. The receptor's source is an adult who received the MenACWY meningococcal vaccine as a control. Here the CDR3 DNA reads TGTGCCAGTAGTATTGGGACAGGGCGCAATCAGCCCCAGCATTTT. Its translation: CASSIGTGRNQPQHF.